This T cell receptor (beta chain) stems from a study of blood T cell repertoires in COVID-19. V gave up 9 bases and J gave up 8 bases; unmatched junction bases: 9. The germline V gene has CDR1 SNHLY and CDR2 FYNNEI. This CDR3 spans 12 amino acids. Here immunoSEQ multiplex PCR was the method, and the copy in TCRdb shows in-frame clones only, minus some. Of about 70,000 clones listed, 80% to 90% are singletons. The receptor was derived from a woman aged 18-35 years with acute or convalescent COVID-19. The chain couples TRBV2 to TRBJ1-2, with 7 bases aligning to TRBD1. The specimen sequenced was peripheral blood. CDR3 bases: TGTGCCAGAACAGGGGATTTGGGGGGCTACACCTTC. Translation gives CARTGDLGGYTF.